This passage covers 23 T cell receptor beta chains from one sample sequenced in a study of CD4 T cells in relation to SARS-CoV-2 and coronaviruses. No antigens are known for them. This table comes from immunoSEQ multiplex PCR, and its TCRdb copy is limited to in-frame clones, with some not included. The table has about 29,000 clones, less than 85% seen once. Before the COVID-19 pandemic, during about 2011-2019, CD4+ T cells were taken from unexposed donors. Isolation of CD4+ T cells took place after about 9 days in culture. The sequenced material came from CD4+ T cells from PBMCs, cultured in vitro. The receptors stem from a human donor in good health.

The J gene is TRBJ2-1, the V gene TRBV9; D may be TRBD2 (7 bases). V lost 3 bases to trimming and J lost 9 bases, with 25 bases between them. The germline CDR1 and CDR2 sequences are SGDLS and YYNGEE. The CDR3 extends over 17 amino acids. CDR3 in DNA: TGTGCCAGCAGCGCCGATTTGAGTCGGGGGGCCGGGATTGAGCAGTTCTTC. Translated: CASSADLSRGAGIEQFF.

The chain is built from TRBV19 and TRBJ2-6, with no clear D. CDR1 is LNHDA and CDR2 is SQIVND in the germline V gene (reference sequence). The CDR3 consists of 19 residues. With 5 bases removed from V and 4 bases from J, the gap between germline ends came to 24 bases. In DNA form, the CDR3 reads TGTGCCAGTAGTCCCCGGACGGAGCCGTGGGCCTGGGGGGCCAACGTCCTGACTTTC. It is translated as CASSPRTEPWAWGANVLTF.

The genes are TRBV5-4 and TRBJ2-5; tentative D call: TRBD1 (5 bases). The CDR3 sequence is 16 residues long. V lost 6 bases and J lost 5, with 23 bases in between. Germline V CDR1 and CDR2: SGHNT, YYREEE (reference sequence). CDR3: CASILKVAGRPETQYF. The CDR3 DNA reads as TGTGCCAGCATTTTAAAGGTGGCAGGGCGTCCGGAGACCCAGTACTTC.

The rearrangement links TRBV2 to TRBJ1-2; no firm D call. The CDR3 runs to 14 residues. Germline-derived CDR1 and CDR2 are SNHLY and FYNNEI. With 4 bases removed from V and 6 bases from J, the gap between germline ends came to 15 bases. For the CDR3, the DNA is TGTGCCAGCAGTGCCTCAAACACGGGGAATGGCTACACCTTC. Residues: CASSASNTGNGYTF.

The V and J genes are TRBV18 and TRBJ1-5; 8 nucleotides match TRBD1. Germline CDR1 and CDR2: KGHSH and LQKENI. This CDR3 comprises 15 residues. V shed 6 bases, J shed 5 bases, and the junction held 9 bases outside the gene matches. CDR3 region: CASSLGQGVYQPQHF. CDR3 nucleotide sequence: TGTGCCAGCTCCCTCGGACAGGGAGTTTATCAGCCCCAGCATTTT.

The CDR3 reads CASRRGGYNTGELFF. CDR3 in DNA: TGTGCCAGCAGAAGGGGGGGCTATAACACCGGGGAGCTGTTTTTT. This chain joins TRBV3-1 (or the pseudogene TRBV3-2) and TRBJ2-2, with D perhaps TRBD2 (7 bases). CDR3 length: 15 residues. Germline V CDR1 and CDR2: LGHDT, YNNKEL (reference sequence). With 6 bases removed from V and 2 bases from J, the gap between germline ends came to 13 bases.

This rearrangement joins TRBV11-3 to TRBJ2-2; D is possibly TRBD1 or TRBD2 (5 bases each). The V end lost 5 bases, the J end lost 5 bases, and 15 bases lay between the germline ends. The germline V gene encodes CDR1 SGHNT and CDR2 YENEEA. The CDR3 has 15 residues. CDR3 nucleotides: TGTGCCAGCAGCCAGGGATCCAGAGGGACCGGGGAGCTGTTTTTT. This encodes CASSQGSRGTGELFF. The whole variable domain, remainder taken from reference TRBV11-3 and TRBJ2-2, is EAGVVQSPRYKIIEKKQPVAFWCNPISGHNTLYWYLQNLGQGPELLIRYENEEAVDDSQLPKDRFSAERLKGVDSTLKIQPAELGDSAVYLCASSQGSRGTGELFFGEGSRLTVL.

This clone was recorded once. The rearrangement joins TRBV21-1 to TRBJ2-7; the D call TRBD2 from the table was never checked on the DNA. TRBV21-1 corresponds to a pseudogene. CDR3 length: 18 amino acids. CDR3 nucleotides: TGTGCCAGCACCTGGCTCGGGGGAACCACCCCCAGCTCCTACGAGCAGTACTTC. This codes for CASTWLGGTTPSSYEQYF.

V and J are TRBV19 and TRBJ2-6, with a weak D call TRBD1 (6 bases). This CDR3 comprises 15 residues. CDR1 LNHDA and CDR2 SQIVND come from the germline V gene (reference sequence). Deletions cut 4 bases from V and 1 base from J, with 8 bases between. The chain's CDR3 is CASSKQGSGANVLTF. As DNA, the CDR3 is TGTGCCAGTAGTAAACAGGGATCTGGGGCCAACGTCCTGACTTTC.

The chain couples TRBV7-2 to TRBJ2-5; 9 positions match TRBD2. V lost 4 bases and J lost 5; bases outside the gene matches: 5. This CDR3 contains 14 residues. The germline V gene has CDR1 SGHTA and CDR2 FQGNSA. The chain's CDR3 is CASSSGTSRETQYF. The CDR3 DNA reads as TGTGCCAGCAGCTCCGGGACTAGCAGGGAGACCCAGTACTTC.

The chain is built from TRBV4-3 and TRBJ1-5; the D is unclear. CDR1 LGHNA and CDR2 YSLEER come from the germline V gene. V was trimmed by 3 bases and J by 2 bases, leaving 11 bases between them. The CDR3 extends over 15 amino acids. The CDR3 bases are TGCGCCAGCAGCCAGGAGCTCCGGGGCAATCAGCCCCAGCATTTT. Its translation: CASSQELRGNQPQHF.

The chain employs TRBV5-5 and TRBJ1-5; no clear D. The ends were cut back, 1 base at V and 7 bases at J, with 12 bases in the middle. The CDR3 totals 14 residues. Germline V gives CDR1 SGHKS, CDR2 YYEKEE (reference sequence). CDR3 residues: CASSLRVDGQPQHF. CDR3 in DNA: TGTGCCAGCAGCTTGCGGGTGGACGGCCAGCCCCAGCATTTT.

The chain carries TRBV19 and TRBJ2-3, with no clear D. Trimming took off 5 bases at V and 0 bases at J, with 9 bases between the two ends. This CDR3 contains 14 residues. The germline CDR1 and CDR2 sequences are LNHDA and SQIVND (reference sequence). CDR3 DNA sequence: TGTGCCAGTAGTTCCACAACTAGCACAGATACGCAGTATTTT. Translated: CASSSTTSTDTQYF.

CDR3 loop: CASRDRGGSQPQHF. The CDR3 bases are TGTGCCAGTAGGGATAGGGGAGGATCTCAGCCCCAGCATTTT. The gene calls are TRBV19 and TRBJ1-5; perhaps TRBD1 as D (5 bases). CDR3 size: 14 residues. The ends were cut back, 6 bases at V and 6 bases at J, with 15 bases in the middle. Per the germline V gene, CDR1 is LNHDA and CDR2 is SQIVND (reference sequence).

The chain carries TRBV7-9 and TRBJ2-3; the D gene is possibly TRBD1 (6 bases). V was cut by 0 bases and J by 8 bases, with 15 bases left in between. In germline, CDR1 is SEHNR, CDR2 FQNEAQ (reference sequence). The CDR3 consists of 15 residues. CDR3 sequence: CASSLARGSGATQYF. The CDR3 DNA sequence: TGTGCCAGCAGCTTAGCCCGAGGCTCAGGGGCTACGCAGTATTTT.

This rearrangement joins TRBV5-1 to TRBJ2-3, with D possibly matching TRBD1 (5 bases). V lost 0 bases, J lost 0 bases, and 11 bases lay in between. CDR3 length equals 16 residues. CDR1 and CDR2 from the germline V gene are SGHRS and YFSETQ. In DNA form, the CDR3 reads TGCGCCAGCAGCTTGGCCGACAGTTCTAGCACAGATACGCAGTATTTT. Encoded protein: CASSLADSSSTDTQYF.

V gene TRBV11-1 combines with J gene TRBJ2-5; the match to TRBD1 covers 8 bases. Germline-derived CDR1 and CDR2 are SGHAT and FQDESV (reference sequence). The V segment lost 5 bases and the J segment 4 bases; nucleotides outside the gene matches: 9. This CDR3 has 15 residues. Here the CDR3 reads CASSADRGRLETQYF. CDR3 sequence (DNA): TGTGCCAGCAGCGCCGACAGGGGAAGACTAGAGACCCAGTACTTC.

The CDR3 sequence: CASSFEGGYGYTF. In nucleotides, the CDR3 is TGTGCCAGCAGCTTTGAGGGGGGATATGGCTACACCTTC. V usage is TRBV7-8 and J usage is TRBJ1-2, with a tentative D call TRBD1 (6 bases). Trimming shortened V by 3 bases and J by 5 bases, and 10 bases separated the two germline ends. The germline V gene has CDR1 SGHVS and CDR2 FQNEAQ. The CDR3 is 13 amino acids.

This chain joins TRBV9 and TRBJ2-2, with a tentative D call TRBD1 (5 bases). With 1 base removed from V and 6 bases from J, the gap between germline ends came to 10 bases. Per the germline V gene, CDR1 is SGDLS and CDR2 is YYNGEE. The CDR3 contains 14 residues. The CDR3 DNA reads TGTGCCAGCAGCGTACAGGGTTCGTCCGGGGAGCTGTTTTTT. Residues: CASSVQGSSGELFF.

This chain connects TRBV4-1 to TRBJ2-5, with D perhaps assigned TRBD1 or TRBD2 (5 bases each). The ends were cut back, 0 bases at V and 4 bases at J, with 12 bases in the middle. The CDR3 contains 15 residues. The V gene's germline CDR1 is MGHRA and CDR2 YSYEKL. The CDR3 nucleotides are TGCGCCAGCAGCCAAGACGGGGCGCCGGGAGAGACCCAGTACTTC. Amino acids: CASSQDGAPGETQYF.

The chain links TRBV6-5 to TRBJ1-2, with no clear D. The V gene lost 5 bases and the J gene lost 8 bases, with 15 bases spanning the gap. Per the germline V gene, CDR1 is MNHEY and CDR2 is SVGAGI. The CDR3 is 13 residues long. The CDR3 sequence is CASSPLAPGGYTF. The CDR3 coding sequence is TGTGCCAGCAGTCCGTTAGCCCCGGGGGGCTACACCTTC.

The CDR3 nucleotides read TGTGCCAGCAGCCAAGAGCGGGCCAGCTCCTACAATGAGCAGTTCTTC. Translation: CASSQERASSYNEQFF. The chain recombines TRBV3-1 (or the pseudogene TRBV3-2) with TRBJ2-1; a possible D gene is TRBD2 (5 bases). The CDR3 length is 16 residues. V lost 0 bases, J lost 0 bases, and 9 bases lay in between. Germline V gene sequence: CDR1 LGHDT, CDR2 YNNKEL (reference sequence).

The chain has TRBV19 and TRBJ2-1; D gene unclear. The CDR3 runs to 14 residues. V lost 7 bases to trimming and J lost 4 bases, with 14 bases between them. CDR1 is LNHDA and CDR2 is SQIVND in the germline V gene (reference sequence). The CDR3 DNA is TGTGCCAGTAACCCCGGTGGAGCATACAATGAGCAGTTCTTC. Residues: CASNPGGAYNEQFF.